A single T cell receptor beta chain is shown here with its context. The source of the sample is a study of T cells of healthy individuals. This CDR3 region has 15 residues. Germline CDR1 is DFQATT and CDR2 is SNEGSKA (reference sequence). V trimming: 4 bases; J trimming: 5 bases; junction bases outside the gene matches: 12. TCRdb re-derived calls from the 5' RACE reads in MiXCR, one entry per CDR3 protein. The sample contains 85,000 to 100,000 distinct CDR3 sequences, roughly a sixth of which appear only once. The receptor comes from a human donor in good health. V gene TRBV20-1 combines with J gene TRBJ2-3; TRBD2 aligns across 7 bases. CDR3 region: CSAIPGLSPGDTQYF. CDR3 DNA sequence: TGCAGTGCTATTCCGGGACTATCCCCCGGAGATACGCAGTATTTT.